The entry that follows covers one TCR beta chain sequence. Its antigen is still unknown. Unmatched junction bases numbered 1, after V lost 7 bases and J lost 1 base. This CDR3 region has 14 residues. Germline lookup yields CDR1 SEHNR and CDR2 FQNEAQ (reference sequence). Indicated treatment: roughly 10-day PBMC culture with coronavirus spike peptide pools or control peptides (ViraFEST assay). The sample is drawn from a study of vaccination and CD4 T cells after COVID-19. Study-level background: Each of the control cultures got a CEFX pool, an HIV-1 Nef pool, or no peptide.

The Oncomine TCR Beta short-read assay sequenced DNA from cultured CD4+ T cells. Using the QIAamp micro DNA kit, genomic DNA was extracted from the CD4+ T cells that had been cultured. TCRdb redid the calling of the PCR reads with MiXCR, one entry per CDR3 protein. The sample yields 22,000 or so distinct CDR3 sequences, about 51% seen once. The sequence was obtained from a human donor who had recovered from COVID-19. This chain links TRBV7-9 with TRBJ2-2, with 9 bases matching TRBD2. Input material: CD4+ T cells from blood, cultured in vitro. CDR3 bases: TGTGCCAGCAAAGCGGGAGGGAACACCGGGGAGCTGTTTTTT. Translated, it gives CASKAGGNTGELFF.